A single sample gave rise to the 17 T cell receptor beta chains below, sequenced in a study of spatial heterogeneity in lung cancer. Time point indicated: sample taken at primary tumor resection. TCRdb passed the 5' RACE reads through MiXCR, listing each CDR3 protein once. The sample holds about 5,800 distinct CDR3 sequences, around 13% seen once. The sequencing here drew on normal lung tissue next to the tumor, taken at surgery. The receptors here all came from a female donor with early-stage non-small cell lung cancer.

The chain couples TRBV7-2 to TRBJ2-1, with 7 bases that match TRBD1. The CDR3 sequence is 15 residues long. V lost 2 bases to trimming and J lost 10 bases; unmatched junction nucleotides: 11. Germline V gives CDR1 SGHTA, CDR2 FQGNSA. This CDR3 is CASSLWTGGGGEQFF. CDR3 DNA: TGTGCCAGCAGCTTATGGACAGGTGGAGGCGGAGAGCAGTTCTTC. Full variable domain (remainder filled in from reference TRBV7-2 and TRBJ2-1): GAGVSQSPSNKVTEKGKDVELRCDPISGHTALYWYRQSLGQGLEFLIYFQGNSAPDKSGLPSDRFSAERTGGSVSTLTIQRTQQEDSAVYLCASSLWTGGGGEQFFGPGTRLTVL.

The chain has TRBV7-8 and TRBJ2-5; D not certain. The germline V and J ends were trimmed by 0 bases and 2 bases, with 10 bases remaining between them. Per germline, CDR1 SGHVS and CDR2 FQNEAQ. This CDR3 comprises 15 residues. The DNA of the CDR3 is TGTGCCAGCAGCTTAGCAGGCCTCGAACAAGAGACCCAGTACTTC. This gives the protein CASSLAGLEQETQYF.

This clonotype counts as large. The chain recombines TRBV4-3 with TRBJ2-1; D is uncertain. The CDR3 covers 15 residues. The V and J ends lost 4 bases and 7 bases respectively, with 17 bases between them. Looked up from germline, CDR1 is LGHNA and CDR2 is YSLEER. Written as DNA, the CDR3 is TGCGCCAGCAGCCCATCCTGGACGGGCGAAAATGAGCAGTTCTTC. Amino acid sequence: CASSPSWTGENEQFF.

This clonotype was recorded many times. The CDR3 reads CASSLSGREQFF. The CDR3 nucleotides are TGTGCCAGCAGTTTATCCGGGCGTGAGCAGTTCTTC. The chain joins TRBV12-3 or TRBV12-4 to TRBJ2-1; D is ambiguous. This CDR3 region has 12 residues. Trimming removed 2 bases from V and 9 bases from J, with 8 bases in between.

This clonotype was seen repeatedly, ten times or more. This chain connects TRBV4-3 to TRBJ2-3; D gene ambiguous. The germline V gene encodes CDR1 LGHNA and CDR2 YSLEER. V gave up 0 bases and J gave up 6 bases, with 10 bases separating them. CDR3 length equals 14 residues. The CDR3 reads CASSQESNFDTQYF. DNA of the CDR3: TGCGCCAGCAGCCAAGAATCCAATTTTGATACGCAGTATTTT.

This clonotype is categorized as medium-sized. The chain recombines TRBV20-1 with TRBJ1-4; 7 nucleotides agree with TRBD1. Germline CDR1 DFQATT, CDR2 SNEGSKA (reference sequence). With V trimmed by 0 bases and J by 6 bases, 10 bases remained unmatched. The CDR3 runs to 16 residues. The CDR3 region has the DNA TGCAGTGCTAGAGACCTTGGGACAGTGGATGATGAAAAACTGTTTTTT. Amino acid sequence: CSARDLGTVDDEKLFF.

This clonotype appeared a few times. The chain joins TRBV5-1 to TRBJ1-4, with D hard to call. V lost 4 bases, J lost 10 bases, and 17 bases lay in between. The germline gives CDR1 SGHRS, CDR2 YFSETQ. There are 14 residues in the CDR3. This CDR3 is CASSDEEGAIKLFF. The DNA of the CDR3 is TGCGCCAGCAGCGACGAGGAGGGTGCGATAAAACTGTTTTTT.

This chain uses TRBV4-1 with TRBJ2-7; 8 bases match TRBD2. Germline-derived CDR1 and CDR2 are MGHRA and YSYEKL. After removal of 0 bases from V and 1 base from J, the junction contained 5 bases not matched to a gene. The CDR3 contains 16 residues. For the CDR3, the DNA is TGCGCCAGCAGCCAAGAGGCGCTAGCGGGTTCCTACGAGCAGTACTTC. Its protein product is CASSQEALAGSYEQYF.

The chain uses TRBV18 and TRBJ1-5; D unresolved. CDR1 KGHSH and CDR2 LQKENI come from the germline V gene. Deletions cut 5 bases from V and 0 bases from J, with 5 bases between. CDR3 length: 13 amino acids. CDR3 sequence (DNA): TGTGCCAGCTCAGACGATAGCAATCAGCCCCAGCATTTT. Its translation: CASSDDSNQPQHF.

This clonotype was recorded at least ten times. The chain links TRBV9 to TRBJ2-3, with D possibly being TRBD1 (5 bases). CDR1 and CDR2 (germline): SGDLS, YYNGEE. CDR3 length: 18 residues. V lost 0 bases and J lost 2, with 19 bases in between. CDR3 protein: CASSVVGASSLVTDTQYF. Here the CDR3 DNA reads TGTGCCAGCAGCGTAGTAGGGGCTAGTTCTTTGGTCACAGATACGCAGTATTTT.

This clonotype showed up just a few times. The V gene is TRBV6-1, the J gene TRBJ2-1; D is unresolved. CDR1 is MNHNS and CDR2 is SASEGT in the germline V gene. Trimming removed 5 bases at V and 0 bases at J, with 17 bases between. CDR3 size: 17 residues. CDR3 nucleotide sequence: TGTGCCAGCAGTCCCCCACTCAGGCGGAGCTCCTACAATGAGCAGTTCTTC. As protein: CASSPPLRRSSYNEQFF.

This clonotype appeared many times. V usage is TRBV12-3 or TRBV12-4 and J usage is TRBJ1-5; D is unclear. The CDR3 loop spans 14 amino acids. Trimming left V 2 bases short and J 5 bases short, with 10 bases between. CDR3 in DNA: TGTGCCAGCAGTTTAATGGGCTCGTATCAGCCCCAGCATTTT. Translating gives CASSLMGSYQPQHF.

There are many counts of this clonotype. The rearrangement joins TRBV7-8 to TRBJ2-2; a possible D gene is TRBD1 (6 bases). Per germline, CDR1 SGHVS and CDR2 FQNEAQ. This CDR3 contains 16 residues. Trimming pared 4 bases from V and 1 base from J, leaving 13 bases between. This CDR3 is CASSSKDRLNTGELFF. CDR3 bases: TGTGCCAGCAGCTCCAAAGACAGGTTGAACACCGGGGAGCTGTTTTTT.

By share of the sample, this clonotype is large. One end of the junction does not line up with germline, which may come from a read error. This chain's CDR3 is CASSLGLAGSNTQYF. Here the CDR3 DNA reads TGTGCTAGCAGCTTAGGGCTAGCGGGAAGCAATACGCAGTATTTT. The chain carries TRBV7-7 and TRBJ2-3; 9 positions agree with TRBD2. The germline CDR1 and CDR2 sequences are SSHAT and FNYEAQ (reference sequence). The CDR3 runs 15 residues.

This clonotype was recorded at least ten times. The chain recombines TRBV7-9 with TRBJ2-3, with TRBD1 matching over 12 bases. J gave up 5 bases and V 5 bases, and 8 bases lay outside the gene matches. The CDR3 consists of 16 residues. In germline, CDR1 is SEHNR, CDR2 FQNEAQ (reference sequence). As DNA, the CDR3 is TGTGCCAGCAGCCCATGGGACAGGGGGCTTGGAGATACGCAGTATTTT. This encodes CASSPWDRGLGDTQYF. Looking up the rest from reference TRBV7-9 and TRBJ2-3 gives the full variable domain: DTGVSQNPRHKITKRGQNVTFRCDPISEHNRLYWYRQTLGQGPEFLTYFQNEAQLEKSRLLSDRFSAERPKGSFSTLEIQRTEQGDSAMYLCASSPWDRGLGDTQYFGPGTRLTVL.

The chain links TRBV5-8 to TRBJ2-7, with 8 bases identical to TRBD1. The CDR3 sequence is 14 residues long. V lost 4 bases to trimming and J lost 6 bases; unmatched junction nucleotides: 9. Germline CDR1 and CDR2: SGHTS and YDEGEE. CDR3: CASSPRDRPSEQYV. CDR3 sequence (DNA): TGTGCCAGCAGCCCGCGGGACAGGCCTTCCGAGCAGTACGTC.

This clonotype is deemed medium-sized (0.01 to 0.1%). This sequence joins TRBV6-5 and TRBJ1-2, with D maybe TRBD1 (5 bases). The CDR3 consists of 12 residues. CDR1 and CDR2 from the germline V gene are MNHEY and SVGAGI. V gave up 7 bases and J gave up 2 bases, with 8 bases separating them. CDR3 amino acids: CASKQANYGYTF. Written as DNA, the CDR3 is TGTGCCAGCAAACAGGCCAACTATGGCTACACCTTC.